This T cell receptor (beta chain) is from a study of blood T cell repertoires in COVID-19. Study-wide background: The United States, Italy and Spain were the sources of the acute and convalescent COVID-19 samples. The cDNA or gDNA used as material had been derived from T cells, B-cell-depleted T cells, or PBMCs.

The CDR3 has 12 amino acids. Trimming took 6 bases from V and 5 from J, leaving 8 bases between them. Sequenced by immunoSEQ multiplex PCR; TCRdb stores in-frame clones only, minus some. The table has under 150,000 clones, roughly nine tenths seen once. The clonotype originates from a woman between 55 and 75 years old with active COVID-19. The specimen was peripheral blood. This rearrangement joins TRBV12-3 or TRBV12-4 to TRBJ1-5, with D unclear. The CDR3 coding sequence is TGTGCCAGCAGGGCGGGTGATCAGCCCCAGCATTTT. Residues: CASRAGDQPQHF.